The 24 T cell receptor beta chains below were found in one sample sequenced in a study of T cells in Graves' hyperthyroidism and ophthalmopathy (dated 2019 in TCRdb). The library was generated by multiplex PCR. Sequencing instrument: Illumina HiSeq 2000. TCR beta CDR3 regions were amplified from RNA transcripts. For the first round of RT-PCR on the TCR CDR3, the HTBI primer set was used together with the Qiagen OneStep RT-PCR kit. TCRdb trimmed the raw reads at Q25, called clones with MiXCR and kept productive beta chains. Rows are unified per CDR3 protein, each entry keeping the most common DNA and genes. The sample yields more than 550,000 distinct CDR3 sequences; around a sixth were counted once. The ten largest account for about a sixth of the sample. The sample consisted of blood. The receptors originated from a woman in her fifties or sixties with Graves' hyperthyroidism that later progressed to Graves' ophthalmopathy.

This clonotype was picked up a small number of times. The chain recombines TRBV4-1 with TRBJ2-7; a weak D match, TRBD1 (6 bases). This CDR3 comprises 16 residues. V was trimmed by 0 bases and J by 1 base, leaving 13 bases between them. Germline CDR1 MGHRA, CDR2 YSYEKL. CDR3 residues: CASSQDQGTLSYEQYF. CDR3 bases: TGCGCCAGCAGCCAAGATCAGGGGACCCTTTCCTACGAGCAGTACTTC.

The chain couples TRBV6-1 to TRBJ2-7, with D possibly TRBD2 on 6 matching bases. V shed 8 bases and J shed 2 bases, with 13 bases lying between them. The CDR3 is 13 amino acids. Germline V gives CDR1 MNHNS, CDR2 SASEGT. The CDR3 sequence: CASQKGGTYEQYF. The DNA of the CDR3 is TGTGCCAGCCAAAAAGGAGGGACCTACGAGCAGTACTTC.

This clonotype has a count of ten or more. V is TRBV18 and J is TRBJ2-3; 12 nucleotides match TRBD1. The junction had 12 bases not matched to a gene; V was cut back by 5 bases and J by 6 bases. The CDR3 is made up of 17 amino acids. The germline V gene has CDR1 KGHSH and CDR2 LQKENI. CDR3 region: CASSKSGTGGGPDTQYF. CDR3 bases: TGTGCCAGCTCAAAATCCGGGACAGGGGGCGGTCCCGATACGCAGTATTTT.

V and J are TRBV29-1 and TRBJ2-7; 10 bases map to TRBD1. Germline CDR1 reads SQVTM; CDR2 reads ANQGSEA. J lost 4 bases, V lost 5 bases, and 11 bases had no gene match. The CDR3 is made up of 15 amino acids. CDR3 residues: CSVSLRTGGRYEQYF. The CDR3, as DNA: TGCAGCGTTTCCCTCCGGACAGGGGGGCGTTACGAGCAGTACTTC.

This clonotype was seen at least ten times. The chain uses TRBV13 and TRBJ2-3, with 11 bases lining up with TRBD1. From germline, CDR1 is PRHDT and CDR2 FYEKMQ (reference sequence). The ends lost 5 bases at V and 3 bases at J; junction bases unmatched: 1. The CDR3 spans 14 residues. In DNA form, the CDR3 reads TGTGCCAGCAGCGGGGACAGGGGGACAGATACGCAGTATTTT. It encodes CASSGDRGTDTQYF.

This clonotype has ten or more counts. In DNA, the CDR3 is TGCGCCAGCAGCTTGGGAACTAGCGGGGGCCTTACAGATACGCAGTATTTT. Translation gives CASSLGTSGGLTDTQYF. V gene TRBV5-1 combines with J gene TRBJ2-3; 11 nucleotides align to TRBD2. Germline-derived CDR1 and CDR2 are SGHRS and YFSETQ. The ends lost 0 bases at V and 3 bases at J; junction bases unmatched: 6. CDR3 length: 17 amino acids.

This clonotype was found a few times. The chain recombines TRBV9 with TRBJ2-4; no clear D. Germline loops: CDR1 SGDLS, CDR2 YYNGEE. The CDR3 loop spans 15 amino acids. V was clipped by 3 bases and J by 0 bases, with 10 bases between them. The CDR3 sequence: CASSATATAKNIQYF. The CDR3 DNA reads as TGTGCCAGCAGCGCGACCGCCACAGCCAAAAACATTCAGTACTTC.

This clonotype has a count of ten or more. J is TRBJ2-3 and V is TRBV5-1, with a weak D call TRBD2 (5 bases). The germline V gene encodes CDR1 SGHRS and CDR2 YFSETQ. V gave up 4 bases and J gave up 4 bases, with 19 bases separating them. The CDR3 totals 16 residues. CDR3 in DNA: TGCGCCAGCAGCCGGATGGCGGGCACGGATTCAGATACGCAGTATTTT. Translation: CASSRMAGTDSDTQYF.

The CDR3 nucleotides read TGCGCCAGCAGCCAAGTCTCCAGGTCAAGTAATTCACCCCTCCACTTT. Protein sequence: CASSQVSRSSNSPLHF. This rearrangement joins TRBV4-1 to TRBJ1-6; D is unclear. The germline V gene has CDR1 MGHRA and CDR2 YSYEKL. The germline V and J ends were trimmed by 1 base and 6 bases, with 13 bases remaining between them. This CDR3 has 16 amino acids.

The chain couples TRBV6-2 or TRBV6-3 to TRBJ1-5; 7 nucleotides line up with TRBD1. Trimming cost V 6 bases and J 0 bases; bases outside gene matches: 14. This CDR3 has 18 amino acids. CDR1 and CDR2 (germline): MNHEY, SVGEGT. CDR3 in DNA: TGTGCCAGCAGCCCAACGACAGGGAATTCTTATAGCAATCAGCCCCAGCATTTT. It yields the protein CASSPTTGNSYSNQPQHF.

The chain links TRBV29-1 to TRBJ1-2; D is unclear. This CDR3 has 12 amino acids. The V and J ends lost 0 bases and 7 bases respectively, with 9 bases between them. Germline V gene data show CDR1 as SQVTM and CDR2 as ANQGSEA. CDR3: CSVEDLNSGYTF. CDR3 coding DNA: TGCAGCGTTGAAGATCTCAATTCTGGCTACACCTTC.

The chain employs TRBV3-1 and TRBJ2-7; D not resolved. The CDR3 consists of 14 residues. Germline CDR1 and CDR2: LGHDT and YNNKEL (reference sequence). Trimming stripped 3 bases from V and 6 bases from J, with 15 bases between. The chain's CDR3 is CASSHGSPAGEQYF. The CDR3 coding sequence is TGTGCCAGCAGCCACGGGTCCCCCGCTGGCGAGCAGTACTTC.

Notes on this clonotype: This may be a read error, as it is one base from a much larger clone. The chain combines TRBV20-1 with TRBJ1-1, with D maybe TRBD1 (6 bases). Germline CDR1 is DFQATT and CDR2 is SNEGSKA (reference sequence). The V gene lost 2 bases and the J gene lost 6 bases, with 10 bases spanning the gap. The length of the CDR3 is 12 residues. CDR3 in DNA: TGCAGTGCTAGACCAGGGGTCTCTGAAGCTTTCTTT. Its translation: CSARPGVSEAFF.

This clonotype came up a few times. The V gene is TRBV12-3 or TRBV12-4, the J gene TRBJ1-6; D call uncertain. This CDR3 region has 13 residues. Trimming stripped 1 base from V and 12 bases from J, with 10 bases between. The CDR3 sequence: CASSLGWVGPLHF. CDR3 nucleotides: TGTGCCAGCAGTTTAGGATGGGTAGGACCCCTCCACTTT.

This clonotype was counted at least ten times. The V gene is TRBV12-3 or TRBV12-4, the J gene TRBJ2-2; TRBD1 matches at 12 bases. The length of the CDR3 is 17 residues. With 4 bases clipped from V and 3 bases from J, the junction kept 6 bases outside the gene matches. The CDR3, as DNA: TGTGCCAGCAGTTCAACTGGGACAGGGGGCTACACCGGGGAGCTGTTTTTT. It codes for CASSSTGTGGYTGELFF.

CDR3 sequence: CASSTPRGSYEQYF. CDR3 nucleotides: TGTGCCAGCAGTACTCCTCGGGGCTCCTACGAGCAGTACTTC. The chain joins TRBV6-5 to TRBJ2-7; a possible D gene is TRBD2 (5 bases). The CDR3 covers 14 residues. Germline values: CDR1 MNHEY, CDR2 SVGAGI. V lost 5 bases and J lost 0, with 11 bases in between.

This clonotype was seen a few times. V is TRBV27 and J is TRBJ1-3; TRBD1 might be the D (5 bases). CDR1 is MNHEY and CDR2 is SMNVEV in the germline V gene (reference sequence). The CDR3 loop spans 13 amino acids. V dropped 5 bases and J dropped 5 bases, with 10 bases sitting between them. In DNA, the CDR3 is TGTGCCAGCAGTGGCCAGGGTAGAAACACCATATATTTT. Its protein product is CASSGQGRNTIYF.

This clonotype occurred many times. CDR3 DNA sequence: TGTGCCAGCAGCCCGAACCCGGGGGAGACCCAGTACTTC. It encodes CASSPNPGETQYF. The rearrangement joins TRBV3-1 to TRBJ2-5; the D gene is possibly TRBD2 (5 bases). Germline V CDR1 and CDR2: LGHDT, YNNKEL (reference sequence). CDR3 size: 13 residues. Trimming removed 4 bases at V and 5 bases at J, with 11 bases between.

This clonotype was observed a few times. The V gene is TRBV3-1, the J gene TRBJ2-2, with a possible D match to TRBD1 (5 bases). CDR3 length equals 15 residues. V lost 0 bases, J lost 4 bases, and 9 bases lay in between. CDR1 is LGHDT and CDR2 is YNNKEL in the germline V gene (reference sequence). The CDR3 loop reads CASSQEWQGTGELFF. In DNA form, the CDR3 reads TGTGCCAGCAGCCAAGAATGGCAGGGCACCGGGGAGCTGTTTTTT.

In its sample, this clonotype was seen many times. The chain combines TRBV7-3 with TRBJ1-1, with no clear D. Germline-derived CDR1 and CDR2 are SGHTA and FQGTGA. The germline V and J ends were trimmed by 3 bases and 2 bases, with 7 bases remaining between them. The CDR3 covers 13 residues. CDR3 loop: CASSFLPNTEAFF. The DNA for the CDR3 is TGTGCCAGCAGCTTCCTACCTAACACTGAAGCTTTCTTT.

This clonotype was seen repeatedly, ten times or more. The chain recombines TRBV12-3 or TRBV12-4 with TRBJ2-1, with 9 bases matching TRBD2. Trimming removed 1 base from V and 5 bases from J; junction bases left unmatched: 6. This CDR3 spans 16 amino acids. CDR3 loop: CASSLGLRGGDNEQFF. The CDR3 DNA sequence: TGTGCCAGCAGTTTAGGTCTGCGGGGGGGGGACAATGAGCAGTTCTTC.

This clonotype occurred many times. The chain recombines TRBV10-3 with TRBJ1-1; 8 nucleotides line up with TRBD1. The CDR3 runs 13 residues. Germline trimming cut 6 bases from V and 3 bases from J; bases unmatched to any gene: 3. Germline CDR1 is ENHRY and CDR2 is SYGVKD. As DNA, the CDR3 is TGTGCCATCAGGGGACAGGAGTACACTGAAGCTTTCTTT. Residues: CAIRGQEYTEAFF.

This clonotype has ten or more counts. V is TRBV5-5 and J is TRBJ2-3; D is undetermined. The germline gives CDR1 SGHKS, CDR2 YYEKEE (reference sequence). Trimming shortened V by 0 bases and J by 5 bases, and 7 bases separated the two germline ends. This CDR3 has 13 residues. CDR3 amino acids: CASSLGTLDTQYF. The CDR3, as DNA: TGTGCCAGCAGCTTGGGGACCCTAGATACGCAGTATTTT.

This clonotype appeared many times. The CDR3 loop is CASVLGTADNEQFF. In DNA, the CDR3 is TGTGCCAGTGTCCTGGGGACAGCCGACAATGAGCAGTTCTTC. The V call is TRBV19, the J call TRBJ2-1; 7 nucleotides line up with TRBD1. Germline CDR1 LNHDA, CDR2 SQIVND (reference sequence). This CDR3 has 14 amino acids. Trimming at V came to 8 bases and at J to 5 bases, leaving 9 bases not matched to a gene.